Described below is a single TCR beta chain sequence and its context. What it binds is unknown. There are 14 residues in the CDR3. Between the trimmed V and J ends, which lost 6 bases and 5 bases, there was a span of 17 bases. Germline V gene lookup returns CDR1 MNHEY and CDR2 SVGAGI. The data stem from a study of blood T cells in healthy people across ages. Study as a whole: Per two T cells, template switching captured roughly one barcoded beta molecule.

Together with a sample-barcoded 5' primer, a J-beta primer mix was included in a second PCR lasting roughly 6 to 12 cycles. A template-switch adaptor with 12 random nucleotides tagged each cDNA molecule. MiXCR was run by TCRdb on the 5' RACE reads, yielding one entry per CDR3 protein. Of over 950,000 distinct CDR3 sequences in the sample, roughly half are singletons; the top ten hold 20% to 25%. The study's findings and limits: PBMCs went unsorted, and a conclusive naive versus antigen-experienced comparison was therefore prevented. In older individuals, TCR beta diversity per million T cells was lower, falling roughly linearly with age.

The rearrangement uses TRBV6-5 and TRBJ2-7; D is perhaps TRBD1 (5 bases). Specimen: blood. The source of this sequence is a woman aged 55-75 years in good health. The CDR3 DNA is TGTGCCAGCAGCCCCAGGGTGTTTAGCCACGAGCAGTACTTC. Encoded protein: CASSPRVFSHEQYF.